This T cell receptor beta chain stems from a study of T-cell memory formation after mild COVID-19. This clonotype occurred many times. Trimming took off 0 bases at V and 5 bases at J, with 5 bases between the two ends. The germline gives CDR1 SNHLY, CDR2 FYNNEI. This CDR3 has 13 residues. TCRdb recomputed calls from the 5' RACE reads with MiXCR, one row per CDR3 protein. The table shows hundreds of thousands of distinct CDR3 sequences, with more than 20% occurring only once. This clonotype originated in a man in his late teens or twenties who had mild COVID-19 (a few samples of this study predate the infection). Cell type and time point are not known. The specimen was PBMCs or a T cell subset sorted from them (not recorded which). The rearrangement uses TRBV2 and TRBJ2-1; possible D gene TRBD2, 5 bases. CDR3 sequence (DNA): TGTGCCAGCAGTGAAGCCGGGAACAATGAGCAGTTCTTC. Amino acids: CASSEAGNNEQFF.